This passage covers 32 T cell receptor beta chains from one sample sequenced in a study of T cell responses to AZD1222 COVID-19 vaccine. Profiling relied on immunoSEQ multiplex PCR, and the TCRdb table lists in-frame clones only, not all of them. The data hold 100,000 or so clones, with approximately 90% observed a single time. The specimen comprised peripheral blood, sampled 28 days after the second AZD1222 dose. These receptors all come from an adult who received the AZD1222 COVID-19 vaccine.

The V gene is TRBV27, the J gene TRBJ1-5; 11 positions match TRBD1. The CDR3 loop spans 14 amino acids. Germline CDR1 is MNHEY and CDR2 is SMNVEV (reference sequence). V was pared by 2 bases and J by 7 bases, with 1 base of the junction left unmatched. In DNA, the CDR3 is TGTGCCAGCAGTTTAGGACAGGGGGCCCAGCCCCAGCATTTT. It specifies CASSLGQGAQPQHF.

This rearrangement joins TRBV18 to TRBJ2-7, with 8 nucleotides matching TRBD1. This CDR3 is built from 13 residues. V gave up 4 bases and J gave up 6 bases; unmatched junction bases: 5. CDR1 is KGHSH and CDR2 is LQKENI in the germline V gene. The CDR3 DNA follows: TGTGCCAGCTCACAGGACAGGGCTGGCGAGCAGTACTTC. This translates into CASSQDRAGEQYF.

The chain recombines TRBV6-4 with TRBJ1-1; 7 bases match TRBD1. The CDR3 has 14 residues. Per the germline V gene, CDR1 is MRHNA and CDR2 is SNTAGT. V shed 7 bases, J shed 0 bases, and the junction held 5 bases outside the gene matches. CDR3 in amino acids: CASKTGPLNTEAFF. As DNA, the CDR3 is TGTGCCAGCAAGACAGGGCCCTTGAACACTGAAGCTTTCTTT.

This chain connects TRBV19 to TRBJ1-3, with TRBD1 identical over 7 bases. The germline gives CDR1 LNHDA, CDR2 SQIVND (reference sequence). This CDR3 has 14 amino acids. Trimming at V came to 8 bases and at J to 0 bases, leaving 4 bases not matched to a gene. The CDR3 DNA is TGTGCCAGTCGGAGGGGGCTCTCTGGAAACACCATATATTTT. As protein: CASRRGLSGNTIYF.

The V call is TRBV6-2 or TRBV6-3, the J call TRBJ2-7; D gene uncertain. This CDR3 has 13 amino acids. Trimming took 3 bases from V and 6 from J, leaving 12 bases between them. Germline-derived CDR1 and CDR2 are MNHEY and SVGEGT. This CDR3 is CASSYVVESEQYF. CDR3 nucleotide sequence: TGTGCCAGCAGTTATGTGGTGGAATCCGAGCAGTACTTC.

The chain carries TRBV5-1 and TRBJ2-3; D remains unclear. V was shortened by 3 bases and J by 0 bases, with 5 bases between the two germline ends. This CDR3 has 13 residues. Germline CDR1 is SGHRS and CDR2 is YFSETQ. CDR3 DNA: TGCGCCAGCAGCTCCTATAGCACAGATACGCAGTATTTT. This sequence encodes CASSSYSTDTQYF.

This rearrangement joins TRBV30 to TRBJ1-1, with D uncertain. CDR3 length: 14 residues. Germline V gene data show CDR1 as GTSNPN and CDR2 as SVGIG (reference sequence). V was cut by 3 bases and J by 6 bases, with 17 bases left in between. CDR3 sequence reads: CAWSPGSSEAEAFF. In DNA, the CDR3 is TGTGCCTGGAGCCCGGGATCAAGCGAGGCTGAAGCTTTCTTT.

J is TRBJ1-1 and V is TRBV18; D uncertain. V gave up 4 bases and J gave up 10 bases, with 16 bases separating them. The CDR3 runs 13 residues. Germline V gene lookup returns CDR1 KGHSH and CDR2 LQKENI. The CDR3 coding sequence is TGTGCCAGCTCACTTACACTTGATGCGGGAGCTTTCTTT. Translated, it gives CASSLTLDAGAFF.

J is TRBJ2-5 and V is TRBV11-2, with 14 bases aligning to TRBD2. The trim removed 5 bases at V and 5 bases at J, leaving 7 bases unmatched. Germline V lookup: CDR1 SGHAT, CDR2 FQNNGV. The CDR3 has 16 residues. CDR3 amino acids: CASSPGTSGGRETQYF. Written as DNA, the CDR3 is TGTGCCAGCAGCCCCGGGACTAGCGGGGGAAGGGAGACCCAGTACTTC.

The rearrangement uses TRBV3-1 (or the pseudogene TRBV3-2) and TRBJ2-3; weak D call: TRBD2 (6 bases). The CDR3 sequence is 15 residues long. The V gene's germline CDR1 is LGHDT and CDR2 YNNKEL (reference sequence). V was cut by 2 bases and J by 2 bases, with 11 bases left in between. The CDR3 region is CASSQQPGVTDTQYF. The CDR3 DNA follows: TGTGCCAGCAGCCAACAACCGGGGGTCACAGATACGCAGTATTTT.

The chain employs TRBV19 and TRBJ1-1; D may be TRBD1 (5 bases). The CDR3 runs to 14 residues. The V end was cut by 1 base, the J end by 8 bases, with 14 bases between. CDR1 and CDR2 from the germline V gene are LNHDA and SQIVND (reference sequence). The CDR3 sequence is CASSIVEGGEEAFF. DNA of the CDR3: TGTGCCAGTAGTATAGTGGAGGGAGGGGAGGAAGCTTTCTTT.

V and J are TRBV7-2 and TRBJ2-1, with D tentatively TRBD2 (5 bases). The germline CDR1 and CDR2 sequences are SGHTA and FQGNSA. V was clipped by 2 bases and J by 9 bases, with 17 bases between them. The CDR3 consists of 15 residues. Here the CDR3 DNA reads TGTGCCAGCAGCTTAATTCCCCCGGGAAGTGGTGAGCAGTTCTTC. Amino acids: CASSLIPPGSGEQFF.

This chain connects TRBV11-2 to TRBJ1-2; D unclear. Germline lookup yields CDR1 SGHAT and CDR2 FQNNGV. The CDR3 contains 14 residues. V was cut by 5 bases and J by 2 bases, with 12 bases left in between. The CDR3 protein is CASSKAGFNYGYTF. In DNA, the CDR3 is TGTGCCAGCAGCAAGGCGGGGTTCAACTATGGCTACACCTTC.

The V and J genes are TRBV30 and TRBJ1-5; no definite D call. The CDR3 loop spans 13 amino acids. Germline assignment: CDR1 GTSNPN and CDR2 SVGIG (reference sequence). V gave up 2 bases and J gave up 5 bases, with 10 bases separating them. The CDR3 DNA reads TGTGCCTGGAGTTACCGCGGTGATCAGCCCCAGCATTTT. Its protein product is CAWSYRGDQPQHF.

The rearrangement uses TRBV10-1 and TRBJ2-3, with 8 bases aligning to TRBD1. This CDR3 has 15 amino acids. Germline assignment: CDR1 WNHNN and CDR2 SYGVQD (reference sequence). Trimming at V came to 4 bases and at J to 2 bases, leaving 5 bases not matched to a gene. The DNA for the CDR3 is TGCGCCAGCAGTGGTGGGACAGGAAACACAGATACGCAGTATTTT. Its protein is CASSGGTGNTDTQYF.

The chain joins TRBV7-3 to TRBJ2-3; TRBD1 matches 10 bases. CDR1 is SGHTA and CDR2 is FQGTGA in the germline V gene. J lost 7 bases, V lost 5 bases, and 12 bases had no gene match. The CDR3 has 16 amino acids. CDR3 protein: CASSPSGTGALHTQYF. The CDR3 DNA reads as TGTGCCAGCAGCCCTTCAGGGACAGGGGCACTACATACGCAGTATTTT.

This chain uses TRBV5-1 with TRBJ1-2, with 9 positions matching TRBD1. J lost 4 bases, V lost 6 bases, and 7 bases had no gene match. CDR3 length equals 14 residues. Germline loops: CDR1 SGHRS, CDR2 YFSETQ. The CDR3: CASKGQGPSYGYTF. The DNA of the CDR3 is TGCGCCAGCAAGGGACAGGGTCCCTCCTATGGCTACACCTTC.

This chain connects TRBV7-8 to TRBJ1-4, with D possibly being TRBD1 (5 bases). V was clipped by 5 bases and J by 2 bases, with 15 bases between them. CDR1 is SGHVS, CDR2 FQNEAQ, per germline. The CDR3 has 16 amino acids. CDR3 amino acids: CASSILAGFTNEKLFF. CDR3 coding DNA: TGTGCCAGCAGCATCCTCGCAGGGTTCACTAATGAAAAACTGTTTTTT.

This chain joins TRBV7-2 and TRBJ1-5; D gene ambiguous. Looked up from germline, CDR1 is SGHTA and CDR2 is FQGNSA. V shed 2 bases and J shed 0 bases, with 8 bases lying between them. The CDR3 runs to 15 residues. CDR3 protein: CASSLQGSSNQPQHF. The CDR3 DNA reads as TGTGCCAGCAGCTTACAAGGGAGTAGCAATCAGCCCCAGCATTTT.

The CDR3: CASSQFPAGTGANVLTF. CDR3 nucleotides: TGCGCCAGCAGCCAATTTCCCGCGGGGACTGGGGCCAACGTCCTGACTTTC. This rearrangement joins TRBV4-1 to TRBJ2-6; D possibly corresponds to TRBD2 (6 bases). The length of the CDR3 is 17 residues. V lost 2 bases and J 2 bases, leaving 13 bases between the germline ends. Germline CDR1 is MGHRA and CDR2 is YSYEKL.

The chain recombines TRBV3-1 (or the pseudogene TRBV3-2) with TRBJ1-5, with D perhaps matching TRBD1 (5 bases). The V gene lost 9 bases and the J gene lost 5 bases, with 14 bases spanning the gap. The germline V gene has CDR1 LGHDT and CDR2 YNNKEL (reference sequence). The CDR3 length is 13 residues. The CDR3 coding sequence is TGTGCCAGGTCGGCGGGGACCCATCAGCCCCAGCATTTT. Its protein is CARSAGTHQPQHF.

In DNA, the CDR3 is TGTGCCAGCAGTTTATCAATTTGGACAGCTTACGAGCAGTACTTC. Its protein is CASSLSIWTAYEQYF. The chain uses TRBV27 and TRBJ2-7; D perhaps matches TRBD1 (6 bases). The germline gives CDR1 MNHEY, CDR2 SMNVEV (reference sequence). Trimming stripped 0 bases from V and 4 bases from J, with 13 bases between. This CDR3 contains 15 residues.

CDR3 residues: CASSLRQNTEAFF. For the CDR3, the DNA is TGTGCCAGCAGCTTAAGACAGAACACTGAAGCTTTCTTT. The chain combines TRBV7-3 with TRBJ1-1; D remains unclear. The CDR3 loop spans 13 amino acids. Trimming cost V 1 base and J 1 base, with 4 bases left between them. The germline gives CDR1 SGHTA, CDR2 FQGTGA.

This chain joins TRBV15 and TRBJ1-1; D is unresolved. The germline gives CDR1 LNHNV, CDR2 YYDKDF (reference sequence). The V and J ends lost 3 bases and 1 base respectively, with 6 bases between them. The CDR3 loop spans 13 amino acids. The DNA for the CDR3 is TGTGCCACCAGCAGCCGGACGAACACTGAAGCTTTCTTT. Translation: CATSSRTNTEAFF.

V gene TRBV5-1 combines with J gene TRBJ1-4; D possibly corresponds to TRBD1 (5 bases). Germline CDR1 and CDR2: SGHRS and YFSETQ. The CDR3 is 15 amino acids. V was shortened by 2 bases and J by 6 bases, with 14 bases between the two germline ends. CDR3 in DNA: TGCGCCAGCAGCTTTGAGTCAGGGCTCTATGAAAAACTGTTTTTT. Translating gives CASSFESGLYEKLFF.

The rearrangement joins TRBV27 to TRBJ2-1; maybe TRBD1 (5 bases). V shed 5 bases and J shed 8 bases, with 7 bases lying between them. Germline loops: CDR1 MNHEY, CDR2 SMNVEV (reference sequence). The CDR3 sequence is 11 residues long. The CDR3 coding sequence is TGTGCCAGCAGTCTAGGGGATGAGCAGTTCTTC. Protein: CASSLGDEQFF.

This chain joins TRBV30 and TRBJ2-7; no clear D. There are 13 residues in the CDR3. Germline V gives CDR1 GTSNPN, CDR2 SVGIG (reference sequence). Trimming stripped 0 bases from V and 3 bases from J, with 9 bases between. CDR3: CAWSVVGFYEQYF. The DNA of the CDR3 is TGTGCCTGGAGTGTGGTAGGTTTCTACGAGCAGTACTTC.

The chain recombines TRBV18 with TRBJ2-7; no clear D gene. Germline assignment: CDR1 KGHSH and CDR2 LQKENI. V lost 6 bases, J lost 5 bases, and 8 bases lay in between. This CDR3 is built from 11 residues. CDR3 bases: TGTGCCAGCTCGGTCTCAGACGAGCAGTACTTC. Protein: CASSVSDEQYF.

This chain joins TRBV27 and TRBJ2-7, with a possible D match to TRBD1 (6 bases). This CDR3 has 14 amino acids. Trimming took 6 bases from V and 6 from J, leaving 18 bases between them. Germline V gene lookup returns CDR1 MNHEY and CDR2 SMNVEV (reference sequence). The CDR3 sequence: CASSLLQGLSEQYF. The CDR3 region has the DNA TGTGCCAGCAGCCTTCTACAGGGATTGTCCGAGCAGTACTTC.

The rearrangement uses TRBV23-1 and TRBJ2-1; 15 bases line up with TRBD2. TRBV23-1 is annotated as an ORF whose role is uncertain. V dropped 8 bases and J dropped 3; count of bases not matched to a gene: 11. This CDR3 has 18 residues. Written as DNA, the CDR3 is TGCGCCAGCTTTTCCAGGACTAGCGGGAGGGAAAGCTACAATGAGCAGTTCTTC. Protein: CASFSRTSGRESYNEQFF.

This clone has just one count. The chain links TRBV18 to TRBJ1-1; TRBD1 is a possible D gene (5 bases). Trimming removed 2 bases from V and 0 bases from J, with 10 bases in between. The CDR3 sequence is 15 residues long. Germline lookup yields CDR1 KGHSH and CDR2 LQKENI. For the CDR3, the DNA is TGTGCCAGCTCACCATGGGGGTTAATGAACACTGAAGCTTTCTTT. It yields the protein CASSPWGLMNTEAFF.

V and J are TRBV19 and TRBJ2-7; 11 bases are a match to TRBD2. V trimming: 1 base; J trimming: 4 bases; junction bases outside the gene matches: 6. Per the germline V gene, CDR1 is LNHDA and CDR2 is SQIVND (reference sequence). CDR3 length: 16 residues. The chain's CDR3 is CASSIASSGRMYEQYF. For the CDR3, the DNA is TGTGCCAGTAGTATAGCTTCTAGCGGGAGGATGTACGAGCAGTACTTC.